Listed below are T cell receptor beta chains from one sample, sequenced in a study of T cell repertoires in cytomegalovirus infection. TCRdb re-analysed the reads in MiXCR, keeping a single row per CDR3 protein. The table records approximately 500,000 distinct CDR3 sequences, 15% to 20% of them present only once. The specimen sequenced was CD8+ T cells from PBMCs. The receptors shown here come from a human donor in good health (CMV status not recorded). Some clones in this sample may be carry-over from other donors' samples. Both conserved end residues are part of each CDR3. A D gene is named only where the DNA matches it firmly. Size values are once, few and many counts, or a class for expanded clones, and some rows have none.

V	D	size	J	DNA	CDR3
TRBV7-6	NA	many	TRBJ1-1	TGTGCCAGCAGCCCTCGAGCCGGGACGAAACTTGAAGCTTTCTTT	CASSPRAGTKLEAFF
TRBV4-1	TRBD1	many	TRBJ2-7	TGCGCCAGCAGCCAGGACAGGGGCCTTTCCTACGAGCAGTACTTC	CASSQDRGLSYEQYF
TRBV11-3	NA	NA	TRBJ2-3	TGTGCCAGCAGCTTGGTTAGGGAAGATACGCAGTATTTT	CASSLVREDTQYF
TRBV7-9	NA	NA	TRBJ2-2	TGTGCCAGCAGCGGTAGAGGCAGAACGAACACCGGGGAGCTGTTTTTT	CASSGRGRTNTGELFF
TRBV9	TRBD2	few	TRBJ2-1	TGTGCCAGCAGTCGGGGCGGGGGGAATGAGCAGTTCTTC	CASSRGGGNEQFF
TRBV7-6	TRBD1	few	TRBJ1-2	TGTGCCAGCAGCTTAGGTATTGGAGAGGGGGCTGGAGACTATGGCTACACCTTC	CASSLGIGEGAGDYGYTF
TRBV7-4	TRBD2	NA	TRBJ2-1	TGTGCCAGCAGCCCCCGAGTAGGGGCGGGAGATGAGCAGTTCTTC	CASSPRVGAGDEQFF
TRBV19	TRBD1	few	TRBJ2-1	TGTGCCAGTAAGGACAGGGGGCTCTATAGCTCCTACAATGAGCAGTTCTTC	CASKDRGLYSSYNEQFF
TRBV10-3	NA	once	TRBJ1-1	TGTGCCAGTCGTTCAACAGGGAACACTGAAGCTTTCTTT	CASRSTGNTEAFF
TRBV11-3	NA	many	TRBJ2-3	TGTGCCAGCAGCTTAGGTCGTATTAGCACAGATACGCAGTATTTT	CASSLGRISTDTQYF